This T cell receptor (beta chain) was recovered during a study of shared clonotypes between healthy human individuals. In the study overall: Those who served as donors were a couple of women and three men between the ages of 18 and 49.

Study results and limitations: Rarefaction curves obtained for sorted subsets showed sequencing incomplete despite large depth. Estimated richness was generally greater in naive than memory subsets. Non-shared clonotypes had lower generation probabilities than clonotypes shared by all four sorted-subset donors.

About this clone itself: Antigen unknown. The same CDR3 also results from other DNA sequences found in this sample.

Some clones are missing from TCRdb's copy, which holds only in-frame ones; the method was immunoSEQ multiplex PCR. The top ten hold around 0.13% of the sample, which has some 2,000,000 clones, around 95% seen once. The germline gives CDR1 KGHSH, CDR2 LQKENI. V gave up 2 bases and J gave up 3 bases, with 5 bases separating them. The CDR3 is made up of 12 amino acids. The genes are TRBV18 and TRBJ2-7, with no clear D. What was sequenced was naive CD4+ T cells sorted from blood. Sample subset: CD45RA+ positively selected. The TCR originated in a man younger than 30 in good health. The CDR3 DNA reads TGTGCCAGCTCACCAGGGATCTACGAGCAGTACTTC. Its protein is CASSPGIYEQYF.